Each of the 5 T cell receptor beta chains below was sequenced from the same sample in a study of blood T cells in healthy people across ages. The use of a sample-barcoded 5' primer and a J-beta primer mix characterized a second PCR of roughly 6 to 12 cycles. TCRdb passed the 5' RACE reads through MiXCR, listing each CDR3 protein once. The sample lists roughly 1,800,000 distinct CDR3 sequences, roughly 49% occurring once. Sequenced material: blood. All receptors derive from a woman in her forties in good health.

The chain joins TRBV28 to TRBJ2-4; D remains ambiguous. From germline, CDR1 is MDHEN and CDR2 SYDVKM. The V and J ends lost 6 bases and 3 bases respectively, with 6 bases between them. There are 12 residues in the CDR3. CDR3 residues: CASSGYKNIQYF. The CDR3 DNA reads TGTGCCAGCAGCGGTTACAAAAACATTCAGTACTTC. The full variable domain, with the rest looked up from reference TRBV28 and TRBJ2-4, is DVKVTQSSRYLVKRTGEKVFLECVQDMDHENMFWYRQDPGLGLRLIYFSYDVKMKEKGDIPEGYSVSREKKERFSLILESASTNQTSMYLCASSGYKNIQYFGAGTRLSVL.

V and J are TRBV20-1 and TRBJ1-2; a weak D match, TRBD1 (6 bases). V lost 4 bases and J 0 bases, leaving 12 bases between the germline ends. Germline CDR1 DFQATT, CDR2 SNEGSKA (reference sequence). The CDR3 loop spans 14 amino acids. The CDR3 nucleotides are TGCAGTGCTACCCCGACAGGCGCTAACTATGGCTACACCTTC. Its protein product is CSATPTGANYGYTF.

The chain uses TRBV28 and TRBJ1-2; D unresolved. Trimming left V 2 bases short and J 0 bases short, with 7 bases between. This CDR3 has 14 amino acids. CDR1 and CDR2 from the germline V gene are MDHEN and SYDVKM. CDR3 protein: CASSLIEPNYGYTF. In nucleotides, the CDR3 is TGTGCCAGCAGTTTAATCGAACCTAACTATGGCTACACCTTC.

The genes are TRBV6-2 or TRBV6-3 and TRBJ2-4; 10 nucleotides agree with TRBD2. V shed 5 bases and J 6 bases; nucleotides not matched to a gene: 10. The CDR3 is 16 amino acids. The germline gives CDR1 MNHEY, CDR2 SVGEGT. As DNA, the CDR3 is TGTGCCAGCAGTCCATCCTTGGGACTAGCGCTAAACATTCAGTACTTC. Protein sequence: CASSPSLGLALNIQYF.

This clonotype was counted once. A much more abundant neighbour one base away suggests this may be a read error. The genes are TRBV29-1 and TRBJ2-1; D might be TRBD1 (5 bases). This CDR3 contains 13 residues. V gave up 1 base and J gave up 15 bases, with 19 bases separating them. Germline lookup yields CDR1 SQVTM and CDR2 ANQGSEA. The CDR3 sequence is CSVEGPPVRAAFF. CDR3 in DNA: TGCAGCGTTGAAGGTCCCCCCGTCAGGGCGGCGTTCTTC.